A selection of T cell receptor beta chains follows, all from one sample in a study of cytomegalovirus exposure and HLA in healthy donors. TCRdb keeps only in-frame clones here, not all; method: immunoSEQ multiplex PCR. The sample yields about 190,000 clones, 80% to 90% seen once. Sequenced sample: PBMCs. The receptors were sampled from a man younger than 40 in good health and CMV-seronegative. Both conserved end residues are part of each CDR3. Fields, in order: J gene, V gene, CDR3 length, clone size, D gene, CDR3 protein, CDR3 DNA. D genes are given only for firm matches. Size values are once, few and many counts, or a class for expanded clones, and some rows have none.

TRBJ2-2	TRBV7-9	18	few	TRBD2	CSSSSPGLAGGPSRELFF	TGTTCCAGCAGCTCTCCGGGACTAGCGGGAGGGCCTTCTAGGGAGCTGTTTTTT
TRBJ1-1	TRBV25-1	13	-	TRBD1	CASIEGGNTEAFF	TGTGCCAGCATCGAAGGGGGCAACACTGAAGCTTTCTTT
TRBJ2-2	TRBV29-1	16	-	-	CSVGGGTVTRTGELFF	TGCAGCGTTGGAGGAGGGACAGTAACGAGGACCGGGGAGCTGTTTTTT
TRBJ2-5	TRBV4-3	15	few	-	CASSQDRGFQETQYF	TGCGCCAGCAGCCAAGATCGGGGATTCCAAGAGACCCAGTACTTC
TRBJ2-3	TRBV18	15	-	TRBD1	CASSLGTGLTDTQYF	TGTGCCAGCTCACTAGGGACAGGTTTGACAGATACGCAGTATTTT
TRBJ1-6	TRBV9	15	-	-	CASSADRPYNSPLHF	TGTGCCAGCAGCGCGGACAGACCATATAATTCACCCCTCCACTTT
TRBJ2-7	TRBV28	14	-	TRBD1	CASSFGQGVYEQYF	TGTGCCAGCAGTTTTGGACAGGGAGTCTACGAGCAGTACTTC
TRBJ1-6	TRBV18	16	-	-	CASSPLDRRPNSPLHF	TGTGCCAGCTCACCACTCGACAGGCGCCCGAATTCACCCCTCCACTTT
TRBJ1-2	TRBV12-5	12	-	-	CASSGANYGYTF	TGTGCTAGTTCAGGGGCTAACTATGGCTACACCTTC
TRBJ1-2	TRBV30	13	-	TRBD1	CAWAGTGDYGYTF	TGTGCCTGGGCCGGGACAGGGGACTATGGCTACACCTTC
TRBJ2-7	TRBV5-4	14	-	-	CASSWGRVTYEQYF	TGTGCCAGCAGCTGGGGCAGGGTTACCTACGAGCAGTACTTC
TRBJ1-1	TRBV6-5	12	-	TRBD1	CASSYSYRGAFF	TGTGCCAGCAGTTACTCGTACAGGGGCGCTTTCTTT
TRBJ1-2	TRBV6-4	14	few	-	CASSDTDSNYGYTF	TGTGCCAGCAGTGACACCGACAGCAACTATGGCTACACCTTC
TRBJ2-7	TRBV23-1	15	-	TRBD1	CASSQYRGEYYEQYF	TGCGCCAGCAGTCAGTACAGGGGGGAATACTACGAGCAGTACTTC
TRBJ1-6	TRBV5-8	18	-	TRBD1	CASSLDGTGRSSTSPLHF	TGTGCCAGCAGCTTGGACGGGACAGGGAGATCTTCAACTTCACCCCTCCACTTT
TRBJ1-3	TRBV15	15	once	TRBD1	CATSVDRAAGNTIYF	TGTGCCACCAGCGTGGACAGGGCGGCTGGAAACACCATATATTTT
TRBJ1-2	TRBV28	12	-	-	CASFKADRRYTF	TGTGCCAGCTTCAAAGCGGACCGGCGTTACACCTTC
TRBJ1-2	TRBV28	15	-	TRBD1	CASSSPGQGAYGYTF	TGTGCCAGCAGTTCCCCGGGACAGGGGGCCTATGGCTACACCTTC
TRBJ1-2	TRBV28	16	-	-	CASITISGQGNYGYTF	TGTGCCAGCATTACCATATCCGGGCAGGGGAACTATGGCTACACCTTC
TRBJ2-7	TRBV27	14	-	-	CASSLFFRASEQYF	TGTGCCAGCAGTTTATTTTTTCGCGCGTCCGAGCAGTACTTC
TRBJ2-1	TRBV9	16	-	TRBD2	CASSATGLADYNEQFF	TGTGCCAGCAGCGCCACAGGACTAGCGGATTACAATGAGCAGTTCTTC
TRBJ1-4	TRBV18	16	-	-	CASSPSLIRGVEKLFF	TGTGCCAGCTCACCGTCTCTAATTAGGGGCGTTGAAAAACTGTTTTTT
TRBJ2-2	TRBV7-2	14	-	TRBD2	CASQRGEATGELFF	TGTGCCAGCCAGCGGGGGGAAGCAACCGGGGAGCTGTTTTTT
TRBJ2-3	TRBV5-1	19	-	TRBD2	CASSWGLAGVGLSTDTQYF	TGCGCCAGCAGCTGGGGACTAGCGGGAGTTGGCTTGAGCACAGATACGCAGTATTTT
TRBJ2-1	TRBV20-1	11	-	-	CSASLQRLQFF	TGCAGTGCTAGTCTCCAGCGGCTCCAGTTCTTC
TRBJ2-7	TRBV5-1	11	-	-	CASSQDYEQYF	TGCGCCAGCAGCCAGGACTACGAGCAGTACTTC
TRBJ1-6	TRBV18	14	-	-	CASSPESYNSPLHF	TGTGCCAGCTCACCGGAGAGCTATAATTCACCCCTCCACTTT
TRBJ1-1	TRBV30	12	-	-	CAWDPRGTEAFF	TGTGCCTGGGATCCCAGGGGCACTGAAGCTTTCTTT
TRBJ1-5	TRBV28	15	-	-	CASKRLDVGNQPQHF	TGTGCCAGCAAGCGACTTGACGTGGGCAATCAGCCCCAGCATTTT
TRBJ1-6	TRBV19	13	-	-	CASSGTFNSPLHF	TGTGCCAGTTCCGGGACATTTAATTCACCCCTCCACTTT
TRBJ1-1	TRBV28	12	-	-	CASRIMNTEAFF	TGTGCCAGCAGAATTATGAACACTGAAGCTTTCTTT
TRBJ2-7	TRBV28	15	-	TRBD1	CASSFSGTGYDEQYF	TGTGCCAGCAGTTTTTCCGGGACAGGGTACGACGAGCAGTACTTC
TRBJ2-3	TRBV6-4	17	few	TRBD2	CASSDSSQAGGADTQYF	TGTGCCAGCAGTGACTCTTCGCAGGCGGGAGGAGCAGATACGCAGTATTTT
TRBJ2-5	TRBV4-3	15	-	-	CASSRQTNPQETQYF	TGCGCCAGCAGCCGGCAGACTAACCCGCAAGAGACCCAGTACTTC
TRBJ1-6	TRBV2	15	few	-	CASSEPSEGNSPLHF	TGTGCCAGCAGTGAACCTTCGGAGGGAAATTCACCCCTCCACTTT
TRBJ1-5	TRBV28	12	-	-	CASAGSGQPQHF	TGTGCCAGCGCAGGGTCCGGTCAGCCCCAGCATTTT
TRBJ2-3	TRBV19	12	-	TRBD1	CASKQGADTQYF	TGTGCCAGTAAACAGGGGGCAGATACGCAGTATTTT
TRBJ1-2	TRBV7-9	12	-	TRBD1	CSSSRTGYGYTF	TGTTCCAGCAGCCGGACAGGGTATGGCTACACCTTC
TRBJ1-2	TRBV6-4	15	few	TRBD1	CASTFNRTGNYGYTF	TGTGCCAGCACTTTTAACCGGACAGGAAACTATGGCTACACCTTC
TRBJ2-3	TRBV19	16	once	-	CASSIRGTERTDTQYF	TGTGCCAGTAGTATTAGGGGGACGGAGCGCACAGATACGCAGTATTTT
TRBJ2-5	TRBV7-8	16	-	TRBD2	CASSHGLAGVGETQYF	TGTGCCAGCAGCCACGGACTAGCGGGGGTCGGAGAGACCCAGTACTTC
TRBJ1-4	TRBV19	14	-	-	CASSIWALNEKLFF	TGTGCCAGTAGTATTTGGGCTCTTAATGAAAAACTGTTTTTT
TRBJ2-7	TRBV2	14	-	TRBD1	CASSTQGAIYEQYF	TGTGCCAGCAGTACACAGGGGGCTATCTACGAGCAGTACTTC
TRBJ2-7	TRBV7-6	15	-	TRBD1	CASSQQAYRGHEQYF	TGTGCCAGCAGCCAACAAGCATACAGGGGCCACGAGCAGTACTTC
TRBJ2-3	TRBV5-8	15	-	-	CASSFRGNSADTQYF	TGTGCCAGCAGCTTCCGGGGGAATAGCGCAGATACGCAGTATTTT